Described below is a single T cell receptor (beta chain) sequence and its context. Per the original data handling: Amplified reference gene primers provided the basis for estimating nucleated cell counts. The repertoire was sequenced with immunoSEQ multiplex PCR; TCRdb's copy has only in-frame clones and lacks some. V and J calls and clone size are given by that table; D and trimming were obtained from the DNA. The data contain hundreds of thousands of clones, more than 75% of them seen just once; the ten biggest clones take up 2.6%. Germline assignment: CDR1 ENHRY and CDR2 SYGVKD. The CDR3 loop spans 13 amino acids. V was pared by 3 bases and J by 7 bases, with 9 bases between. Donors in Cohort 3 counted as recovered after two negative PCRs, clearance, or symptom resolution. The data were taken from a study of blood T cell repertoires in COVID-19.

V usage is TRBV10-3 and J usage is TRBJ2-2; D not certain. The material sequenced was PBMCs or T cells enriched from blood (not recorded which). The receptor was derived from a man aged 60-69 years who had recovered from COVID-19. The CDR3 nucleotides are TGTGCCATCAGTGATCTCTTCGGCGGGGAGCTGTTTTTT. It is translated as CAISDLFGGELFF.